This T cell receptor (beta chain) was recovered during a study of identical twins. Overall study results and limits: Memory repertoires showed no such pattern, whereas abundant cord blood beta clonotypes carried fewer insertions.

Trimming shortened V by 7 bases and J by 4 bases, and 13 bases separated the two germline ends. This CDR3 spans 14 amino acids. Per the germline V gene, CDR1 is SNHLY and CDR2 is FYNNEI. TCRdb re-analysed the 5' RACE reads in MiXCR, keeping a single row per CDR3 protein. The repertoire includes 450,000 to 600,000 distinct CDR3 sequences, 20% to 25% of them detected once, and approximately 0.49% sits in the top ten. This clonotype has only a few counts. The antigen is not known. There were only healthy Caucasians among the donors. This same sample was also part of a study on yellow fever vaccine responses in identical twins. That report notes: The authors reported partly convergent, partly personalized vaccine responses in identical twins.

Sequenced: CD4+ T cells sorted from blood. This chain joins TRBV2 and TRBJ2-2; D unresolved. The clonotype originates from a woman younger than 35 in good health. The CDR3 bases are TGTGCCAGCAACCCCGGCGCGCGCACCGGGGAGCTGTTTTTT. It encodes CASNPGARTGELFF.